This passage covers 10 T cell receptor beta chains from one sample sequenced in a study of identical twins. MiXCR, run by TCRdb on the 5' RACE reads, gives a single entry per CDR3 protein. The table has 250,000 or so distinct CDR3 sequences, about 8.3% seen once. The same data also went into a second study, on yellow fever vaccine responses in identical twins.

Input material: CD8+ T cells sorted from blood. These receptors were obtained from a woman under 30 in good health.

This clonotype was found a few times. The chain joins TRBV12-3 or TRBV12-4 to TRBJ2-6, with D uncertain. The CDR3 spans 14 residues. V shed 3 bases and J shed 1 base, with 4 bases lying between them. Written as DNA, the CDR3 is TGTGCCAGCAGTTTGGAGTCTGGGGCCAACGTCCTGACTTTC. Its protein is CASSLESGANVLTF.

This clonotype was observed at least ten times. This chain connects TRBV4-1 to TRBJ1-5, with D uncertain. CDR1 is MGHRA and CDR2 is YSYEKL in the germline V gene. The CDR3 is made up of 15 amino acids. V was pared by 2 bases and J by 3 bases, with 11 bases between. CDR3 in DNA: TGCGCCAGCAGCCAAAAAGGGCCCCTCAATCAGCCCCAGCATTTT. This encodes CASSQKGPLNQPQHF.

This clonotype was seen many times. This sequence joins TRBV7-8 and TRBJ2-1; no firm D call. Germline loops: CDR1 SGHVS, CDR2 FQNEAQ. Trimming removed 5 bases from V and 0 bases from J, with 11 bases in between. The CDR3 spans 15 residues. CDR3: CASSLQISSYNEQFF. CDR3 nucleotide sequence: TGTGCCAGCAGCCTCCAGATTAGCTCCTACAATGAGCAGTTCTTC.

The V and J genes are TRBV27 and TRBJ2-3; D not resolved. V shed 4 bases and J shed 6 bases, with 5 bases lying between them. Per the germline V gene, CDR1 is MNHEY and CDR2 is SMNVEV (reference sequence). This CDR3 spans 11 amino acids. The CDR3 reads CASSWLDTQYF. The CDR3 nucleotides read TGTGCCAGCAGTTGGTTGGATACGCAGTATTTT.

The chain employs TRBV5-1 and TRBJ2-3, with 12 bases aligning to TRBD2. From germline, CDR1 is SGHRS and CDR2 YFSETQ. There are 17 residues in the CDR3. J was trimmed by 4 bases and V by 0 bases; bases with no gene match: 6. CDR3 DNA: TGCGCCAGCAGCTTGGCGCTAGCGGGGGGGCCCCCAGATACGCAGTATTTT. As protein: CASSLALAGGPPDTQYF.

This clonotype was counted many times. The chain employs TRBV6-2 or TRBV6-3 and TRBJ2-3, with 10 nucleotides matching TRBD2. Germline CDR1 is MNHEY and CDR2 is SVGEGT. The CDR3 sequence is 17 residues long. V was clipped by 2 bases and J by 6 bases; unmatched bases: 11. CDR3 DNA: TGTGCCAGCAGTTACGAGGATCTCCTAGCGGGAGAGGATACGCAGTATTTT. It specifies CASSYEDLLAGEDTQYF.

This clonotype was observed a handful of times. J is TRBJ2-7 and V is TRBV7-6; 7 bases are a match to TRBD1. Per germline, CDR1 SGHVS and CDR2 FNYEAQ. J was trimmed by 5 bases and V by 5 bases; bases with no gene match: 9. The CDR3 spans 14 residues. The CDR3 reads CASSNRDSFHEQYF. CDR3 nucleotide sequence: TGTGCCAGCAGCAACCGGGACAGCTTCCACGAGCAGTACTTC. Full variable domain (missing parts from reference TRBV7-6 and TRBJ2-7): GAGVSQSPRYKVTKRGQDVALRCDPISGHVSLYWYRQALGQGPEFLTYFNYEAQQDKSGLPNDRFSAERPEGSISTLTIQRTEQRDSAMYRCASSNRDSFHEQYFGPGTRLTVT.

This clonotype appeared a few times. This sequence joins TRBV27 and TRBJ2-4, with D tentatively TRBD2 (6 bases). CDR1 and CDR2 from the germline V gene are MNHEY and SMNVEV (reference sequence). The CDR3 is made up of 15 amino acids. Trimming took off 5 bases at V and 0 bases at J, with 11 bases between the two ends. Here the CDR3 reads CASSRDFLAKNIQYF. In nucleotides, the CDR3 is TGTGCCAGCAGTCGGGACTTCCTAGCCAAAAACATTCAGTACTTC.

This chain connects TRBV2 to TRBJ1-5; D is unresolved. Trimming shortened V by 2 bases and J by 3 bases, and 11 bases separated the two germline ends. The CDR3 covers 15 residues. Germline CDR1 reads SNHLY; CDR2 reads FYNNEI. The CDR3 loop reads CASSETSGVNQPQHF. The CDR3 DNA reads as TGTGCCAGCAGTGAAACTTCGGGAGTCAATCAGCCCCAGCATTTT.

J is TRBJ1-6 and V is TRBV20-1; possible D gene TRBD1, 6 bases. Germline CDR1 DFQATT, CDR2 SNEGSKA (reference sequence). Trimming took off 7 bases at V and 8 bases at J, with 18 bases between the two ends. The CDR3 spans 14 residues. The CDR3 nucleotides read TGCAGTGGGGTTGACAGGTGGTTTGATTCACCCCTCCACTTT. Translating it yields CSGVDRWFDSPLHF.